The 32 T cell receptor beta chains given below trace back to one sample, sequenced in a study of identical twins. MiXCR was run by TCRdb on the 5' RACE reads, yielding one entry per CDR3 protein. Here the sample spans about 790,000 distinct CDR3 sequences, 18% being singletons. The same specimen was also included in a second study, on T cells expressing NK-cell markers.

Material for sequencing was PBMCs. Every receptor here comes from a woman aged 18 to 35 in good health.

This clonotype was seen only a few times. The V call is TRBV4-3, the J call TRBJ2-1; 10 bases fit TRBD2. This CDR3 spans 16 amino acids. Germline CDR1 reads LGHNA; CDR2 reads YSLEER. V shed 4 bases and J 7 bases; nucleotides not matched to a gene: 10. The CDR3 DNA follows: TGCGCCAGCAGCCCCGGCGGGTCTAGCGGGAGTAATGAGCAGTTCTTC. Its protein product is CASSPGGSSGSNEQFF.

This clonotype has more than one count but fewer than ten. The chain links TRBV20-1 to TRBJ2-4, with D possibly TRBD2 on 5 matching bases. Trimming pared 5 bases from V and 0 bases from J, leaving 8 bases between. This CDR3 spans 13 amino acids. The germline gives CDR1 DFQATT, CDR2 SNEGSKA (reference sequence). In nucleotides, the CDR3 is TGCAGTGCTGAGGACTTAGCCAAAAACATTCAGTACTTC. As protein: CSAEDLAKNIQYF.

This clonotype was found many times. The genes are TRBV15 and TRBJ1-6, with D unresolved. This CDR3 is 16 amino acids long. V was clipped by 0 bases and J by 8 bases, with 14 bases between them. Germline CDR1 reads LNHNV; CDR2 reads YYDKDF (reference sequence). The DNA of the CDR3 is TGTGCCACCAGCAGAGAGACGGCCCCCTGGGATTCACCCCTCCACTTT. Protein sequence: CATSRETAPWDSPLHF.

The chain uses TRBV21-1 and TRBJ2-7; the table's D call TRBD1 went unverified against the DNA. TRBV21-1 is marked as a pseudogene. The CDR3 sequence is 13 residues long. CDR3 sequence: CASSADSLYEQYF. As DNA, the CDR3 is TGTGCCAGCAGCGCGGACAGTTTGTACGAGCAGTACTTC.

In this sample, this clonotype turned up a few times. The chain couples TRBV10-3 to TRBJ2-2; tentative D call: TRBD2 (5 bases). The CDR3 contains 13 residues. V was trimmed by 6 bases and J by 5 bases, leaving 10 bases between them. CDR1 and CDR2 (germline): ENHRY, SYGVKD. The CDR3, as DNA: TGTGCCATCAGCGGGGAAGTAACCGGGGAGCTGTTTTTT. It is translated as CAISGEVTGELFF.

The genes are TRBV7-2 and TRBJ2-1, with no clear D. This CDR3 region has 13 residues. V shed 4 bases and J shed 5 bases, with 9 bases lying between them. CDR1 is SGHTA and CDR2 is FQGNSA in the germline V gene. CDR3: CASSSRRNNEQFF. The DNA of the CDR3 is TGTGCCAGCAGCTCAAGGCGGAACAATGAGCAGTTCTTC.

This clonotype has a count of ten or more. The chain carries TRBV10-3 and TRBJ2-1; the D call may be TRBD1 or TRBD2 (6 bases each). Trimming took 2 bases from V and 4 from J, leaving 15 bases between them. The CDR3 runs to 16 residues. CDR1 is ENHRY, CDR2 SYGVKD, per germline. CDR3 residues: CAISEPGGPRYNEQFF. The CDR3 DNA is TGTGCCATCAGTGAGCCCGGGGGCCCAAGATACAATGAGCAGTTCTTC.

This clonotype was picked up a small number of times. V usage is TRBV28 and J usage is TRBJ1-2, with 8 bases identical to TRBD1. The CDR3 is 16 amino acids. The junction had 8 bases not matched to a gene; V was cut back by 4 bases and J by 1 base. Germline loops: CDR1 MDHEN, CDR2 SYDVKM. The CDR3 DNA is TGTGCCAGCAGTTATGGACAGGGCTGGGGTAACTATGGCTACACCTTC. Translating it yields CASSYGQGWGNYGYTF.

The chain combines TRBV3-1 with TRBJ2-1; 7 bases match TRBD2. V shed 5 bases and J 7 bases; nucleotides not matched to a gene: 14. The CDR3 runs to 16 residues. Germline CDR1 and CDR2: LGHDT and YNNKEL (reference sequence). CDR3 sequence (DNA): TGTGCCAGCAGCAGTTTGCGGGAGTTCGTCCCAAATGAGCAGTTCTTC. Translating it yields CASSSLREFVPNEQFF.

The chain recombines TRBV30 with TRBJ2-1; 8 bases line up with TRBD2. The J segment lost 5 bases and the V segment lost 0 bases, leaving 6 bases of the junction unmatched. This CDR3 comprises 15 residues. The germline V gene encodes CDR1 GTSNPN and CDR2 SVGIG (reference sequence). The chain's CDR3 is CAWSVGISGNNEQFF. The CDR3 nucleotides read TGTGCCTGGAGTGTGGGGATTAGCGGGAACAATGAGCAGTTCTTC.

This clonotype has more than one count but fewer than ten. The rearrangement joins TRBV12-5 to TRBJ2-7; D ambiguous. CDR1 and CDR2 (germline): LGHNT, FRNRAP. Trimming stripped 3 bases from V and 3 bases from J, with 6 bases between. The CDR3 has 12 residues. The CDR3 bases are TGTGCTAGTGGTTTACAGAACTACGAGCAGTACTTC. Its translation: CASGLQNYEQYF.

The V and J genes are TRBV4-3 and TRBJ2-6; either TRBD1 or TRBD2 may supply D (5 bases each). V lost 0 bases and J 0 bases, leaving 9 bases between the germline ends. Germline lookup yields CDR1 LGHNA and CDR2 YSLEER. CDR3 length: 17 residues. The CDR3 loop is CASSQEGRLSGANVLTF. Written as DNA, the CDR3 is TGCGCCAGCAGCCAAGAGGGACGGCTCTCTGGGGCCAACGTCCTGACTTTC.

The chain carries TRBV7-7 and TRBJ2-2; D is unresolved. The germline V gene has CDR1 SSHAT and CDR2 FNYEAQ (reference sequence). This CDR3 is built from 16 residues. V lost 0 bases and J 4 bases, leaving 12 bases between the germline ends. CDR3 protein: CASSLAPIRTTGELFF. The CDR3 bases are TGTGCCAGCAGCTTAGCGCCTATCAGGACCACCGGGGAGCTGTTTTTT.

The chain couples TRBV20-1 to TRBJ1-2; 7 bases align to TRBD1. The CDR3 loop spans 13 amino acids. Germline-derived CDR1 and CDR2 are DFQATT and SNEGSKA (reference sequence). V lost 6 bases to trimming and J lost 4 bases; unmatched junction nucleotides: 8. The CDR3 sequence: CSAHRDSSYGYTF. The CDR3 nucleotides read TGCAGTGCCCATCGGGACAGTTCCTATGGCTACACCTTC.

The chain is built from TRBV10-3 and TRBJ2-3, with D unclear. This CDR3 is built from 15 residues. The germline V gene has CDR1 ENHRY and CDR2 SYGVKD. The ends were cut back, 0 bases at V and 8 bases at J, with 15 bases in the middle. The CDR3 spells CAISESPTPTSTQYF. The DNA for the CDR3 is TGTGCCATCAGTGAGTCCCCAACCCCAACGAGTACGCAGTATTTT.

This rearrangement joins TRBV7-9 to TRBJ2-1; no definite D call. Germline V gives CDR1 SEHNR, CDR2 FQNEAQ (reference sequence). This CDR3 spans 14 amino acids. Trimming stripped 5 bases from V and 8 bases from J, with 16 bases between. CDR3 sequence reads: CASSPIQGRDEQFF. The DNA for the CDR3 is TGTGCCAGCAGCCCCATCCAAGGACGCGATGAGCAGTTCTTC.

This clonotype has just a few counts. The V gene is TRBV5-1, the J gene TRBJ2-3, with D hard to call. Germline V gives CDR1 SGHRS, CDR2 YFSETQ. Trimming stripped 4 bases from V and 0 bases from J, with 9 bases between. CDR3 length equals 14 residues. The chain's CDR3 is CASSDLTSTDTQYF. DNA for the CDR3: TGCGCCAGCAGCGACCTGACTAGCACAGATACGCAGTATTTT.

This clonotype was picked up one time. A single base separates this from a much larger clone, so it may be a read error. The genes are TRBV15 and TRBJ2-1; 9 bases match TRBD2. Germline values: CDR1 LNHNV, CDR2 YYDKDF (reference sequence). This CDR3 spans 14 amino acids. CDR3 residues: CAASIPGLANEQFF. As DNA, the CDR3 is TGTGCCGCCAGCATACCGGGACTAGCCAATGAGCAGTTCTTC.

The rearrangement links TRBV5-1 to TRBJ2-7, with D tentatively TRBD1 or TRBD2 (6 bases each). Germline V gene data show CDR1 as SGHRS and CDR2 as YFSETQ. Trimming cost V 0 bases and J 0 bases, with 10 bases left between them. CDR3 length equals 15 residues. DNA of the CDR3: TGCGCCAGCAGCTTGGTGGGGGGCTACTCCTACGAGCAGTACTTC. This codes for CASSLVGGYSYEQYF. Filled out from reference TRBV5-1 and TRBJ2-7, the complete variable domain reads KAGVTQTPRYLIKTRGQQVTLSCSPISGHRSVSWYQQTPGQGLQFLFEYFSETQRNKGNFPGRFSGRQFSNSRSEMNVSTLELGDSALYLCASSLVGGYSYEQYFGPGTRLTVT.

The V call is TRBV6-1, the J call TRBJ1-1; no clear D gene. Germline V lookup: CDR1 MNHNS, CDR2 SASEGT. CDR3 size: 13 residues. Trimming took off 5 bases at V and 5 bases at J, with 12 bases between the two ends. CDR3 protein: CASSPSGWTEAFF. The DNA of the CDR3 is TGTGCCAGCAGTCCCAGTGGCTGGACTGAAGCTTTCTTT.

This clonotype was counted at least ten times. The CDR3 is CSARRGQGTDTQYF. The CDR3 nucleotides are TGCAGTGCTAGAAGGGGGCAGGGCACAGATACGCAGTATTTT. The chain has TRBV20-1 and TRBJ2-3; 7 bases are a match to TRBD1. The trim removed 2 bases at V and 1 base at J, leaving 3 bases unmatched. The CDR3 is 14 residues long. The germline gives CDR1 DFQATT, CDR2 SNEGSKA (reference sequence).

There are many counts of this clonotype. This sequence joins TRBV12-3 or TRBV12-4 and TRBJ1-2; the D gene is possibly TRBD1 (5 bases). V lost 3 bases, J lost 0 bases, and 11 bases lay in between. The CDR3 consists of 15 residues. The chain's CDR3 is CASSFWRQPNYGYTF. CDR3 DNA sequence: TGTGCCAGCAGTTTTTGGCGACAGCCTAACTATGGCTACACCTTC.

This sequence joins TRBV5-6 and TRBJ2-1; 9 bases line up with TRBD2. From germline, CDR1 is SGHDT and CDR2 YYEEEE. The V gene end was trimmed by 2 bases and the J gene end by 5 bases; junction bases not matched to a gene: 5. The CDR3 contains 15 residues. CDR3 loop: CASSLGAGGHNEQFF. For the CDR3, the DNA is TGTGCCAGCAGCTTAGGCGCGGGGGGGCACAATGAGCAGTTCTTC.

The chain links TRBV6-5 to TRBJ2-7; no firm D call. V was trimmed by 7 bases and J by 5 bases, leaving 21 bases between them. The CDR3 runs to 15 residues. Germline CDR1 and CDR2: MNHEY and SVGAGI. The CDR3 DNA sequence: TGTGCCAGCATTAAGGAGAGTGGGCCTGCGGACGAGCAGTACTTC. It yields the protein CASIKESGPADEQYF.

The CDR3 region has the DNA TGTGCCAGCAGTGAAGGATCGACAGTCTATGGCTACACCTTC. It specifies CASSEGSTVYGYTF. This chain links TRBV6-1 with TRBJ1-2, with D maybe TRBD1 (5 bases). The V end lost 1 base, the J end lost 4 bases, and 10 bases lay between the germline ends. The V gene's germline CDR1 is MNHNS and CDR2 SASEGT. The CDR3 has 14 amino acids.

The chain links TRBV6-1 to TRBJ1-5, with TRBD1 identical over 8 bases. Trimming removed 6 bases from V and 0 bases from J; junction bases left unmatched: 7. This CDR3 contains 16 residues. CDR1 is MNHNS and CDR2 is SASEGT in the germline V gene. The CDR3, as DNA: TGTGCCAGCAGCACAGACAGGGGCCATAGCAATCAGCCCCAGCATTTT. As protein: CASSTDRGHSNQPQHF.

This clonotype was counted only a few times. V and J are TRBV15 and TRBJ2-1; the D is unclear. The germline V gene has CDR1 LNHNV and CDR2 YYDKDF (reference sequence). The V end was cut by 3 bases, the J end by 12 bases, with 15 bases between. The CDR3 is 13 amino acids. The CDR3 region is CATSSYWVGGQFF. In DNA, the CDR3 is TGTGCCACCAGCAGTTACTGGGTAGGCGGGCAGTTCTTC.

The CDR3 coding sequence is TGTGCCCGCGGAAGCGGGAGGGAGAATGAGCAGTTCTTC. It specifies CARGSGRENEQFF. The chain couples TRBV30 to TRBJ2-1; 10 nucleotides agree with TRBD2. Per the germline V gene, CDR1 is GTSNPN and CDR2 is SVGIG (reference sequence). There are 13 residues in the CDR3. J lost 7 bases, V lost 8 bases, and 8 bases had no gene match. The full variable domain, with the rest looked up from reference TRBV30 and TRBJ2-1, is SQTIHQWPATLVQPVGSPLSLECTVEGTSNPNLYWYRQAAGRGLQLLFYSVGIGQISSEVPQNLSASRPQDRQFILSSKKLLLSDSGFYLCARGSGRENEQFFGPGTRLTVL.

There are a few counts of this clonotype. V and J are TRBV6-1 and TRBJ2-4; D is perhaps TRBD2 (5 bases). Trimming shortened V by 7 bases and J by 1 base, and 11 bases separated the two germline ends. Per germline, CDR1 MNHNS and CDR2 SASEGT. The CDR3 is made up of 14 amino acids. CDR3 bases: TGTGCCAGCATGGGAGCGGTGGCCAAAAACATTCAGTACTTC. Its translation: CASMGAVAKNIQYF.

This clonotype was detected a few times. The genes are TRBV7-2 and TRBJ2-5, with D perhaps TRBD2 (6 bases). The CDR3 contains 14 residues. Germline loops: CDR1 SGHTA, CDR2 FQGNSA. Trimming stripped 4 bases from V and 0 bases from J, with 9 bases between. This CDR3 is CASSSTRYQETQYF. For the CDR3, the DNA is TGTGCCAGCAGCTCGACTAGGTACCAAGAGACCCAGTACTTC.

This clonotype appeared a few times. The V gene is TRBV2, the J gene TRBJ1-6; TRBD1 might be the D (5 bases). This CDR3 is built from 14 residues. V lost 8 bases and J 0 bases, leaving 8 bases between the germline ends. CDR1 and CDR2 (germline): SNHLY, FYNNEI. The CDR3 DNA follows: TGTGCCAGCGGGGCGGGCTCCTATAATTCACCCCTCCACTTT. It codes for CASGAGSYNSPLHF.

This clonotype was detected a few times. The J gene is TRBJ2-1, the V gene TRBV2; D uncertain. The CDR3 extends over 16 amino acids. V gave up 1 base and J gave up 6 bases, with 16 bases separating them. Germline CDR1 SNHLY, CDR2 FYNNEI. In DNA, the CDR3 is TGTGCCAGCAGTGAAGTGTCAAAACTCGCTTCCAATGAGCAGTTCTTC. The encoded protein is CASSEVSKLASNEQFF.